Here is one TCR beta chain with its context. The sample is drawn from a study of cytomegalovirus exposure and HLA in healthy donors. Amplification used 60 Vbeta primers and 13 Jbeta primers. The repertoire was sequenced with immunoSEQ multiplex PCR; TCRdb's copy has only in-frame clones and lacks some. Reported are over 120,000 clones; the ten largest clones contain 0.96%. The CDR3 is made up of 14 amino acids. V was pared by 4 bases and J by 5 bases, with 14 bases between. CDR1 is KGHSH, CDR2 LQKENI, per germline. The chain has TRBV18 and TRBJ1-1, with D maybe TRBD1 (6 bases). This clonotype originated in a male donor in good health and CMV-seronegative. The sequenced material came from PBMCs. CDR3 nucleotide sequence: TGTGCCAGCTCACGGACACAGGGAGGGACTGAAGCTTTCTTT. Amino acid sequence: CASSRTQGGTEAFF.